This T cell receptor beta chain came from a study of T cells expressing NK-cell markers. About the research overall: It was sorted CD3+CD56-NKG2C+, CD3+CD56+NKG2C- and CD3+CD56+NKG2C+ T cells that provided the TCR beta repertoires.

Per germline, CDR1 LNHDA and CDR2 SQIVND (reference sequence). The CDR3 has 15 residues. Of note for this clonotype: The antigen is unknown.

TCRdb reanalyzed the 5' RACE reads and collapses them to one entry per CDR3 protein, without DNA. Here the sample table reports 200,000 to 300,000 distinct CDR3 sequences. General study findings and limits: Each of six donors carried dominant NKG2C+ clonotypes accounting for about 1.0-8% of CD8+ T cells. One observes that, in a handful of donors, these clonotypes were also the leading ones within the CD3+CD56-NKG2C+ fraction.

The receptor's source is a man aged 18 to 30 in good health. The sample comprised blood T cells: a sorted CD56 or NKG2C T cell subset, CD4+ or CD8+ T cells, or bulk PBMC T cells (not recorded which). The J gene is TRBJ1-5, the V gene TRBV19; absent DNA, TCRdb's TRBD1 call cannot be checked. The CDR3 region is CASTLGQGINQPQHF.